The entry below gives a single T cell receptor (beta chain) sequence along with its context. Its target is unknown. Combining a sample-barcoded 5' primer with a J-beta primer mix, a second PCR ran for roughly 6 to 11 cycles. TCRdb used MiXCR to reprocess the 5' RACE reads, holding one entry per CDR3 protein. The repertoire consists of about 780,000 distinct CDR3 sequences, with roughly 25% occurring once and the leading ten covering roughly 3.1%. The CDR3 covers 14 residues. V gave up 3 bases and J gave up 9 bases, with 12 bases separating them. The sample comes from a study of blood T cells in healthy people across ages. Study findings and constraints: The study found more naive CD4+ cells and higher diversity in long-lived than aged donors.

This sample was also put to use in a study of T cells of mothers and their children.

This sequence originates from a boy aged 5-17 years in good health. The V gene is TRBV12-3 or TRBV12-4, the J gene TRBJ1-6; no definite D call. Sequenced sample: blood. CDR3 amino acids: CASSFGALGSPLHF. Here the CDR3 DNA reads TGTGCCAGCAGTTTCGGCGCGCTCGGTTCACCCCTCCACTTT.